The TCR beta chain described here comes from a study of neoadjuvant nivolumab and ipilimumab in lung cancer. Study observations and caveats: Only two of four nivolumab-treated tumors gained richness and clonality by surgery.

As concerns this clone: Its antigen remains unidentified.

Method: immunoSEQ multiplex PCR; TCRdb's copy keeps in-frame clones and lacks some. The profile shows more than 20,000 clones, approximately 78% of them singletons. Germline loops: CDR1 SGHTA, CDR2 FQGNSA. The CDR3 consists of 16 residues. V was clipped by 1 base and J by 3 bases; unmatched bases: 7. The chain uses TRBV7-2 and TRBJ2-7; 9 nucleotides agree with TRBD2. The receptor was derived from an adult with non-small cell lung cancer. Sequences were derived from tumor tissue, sampled after neoadjuvant nivolumab, alone or with ipilimumab, at or shortly before surgery. The CDR3 DNA is TGTGCCAGCAGCTTAGTGGCTAGCGGGAAGCTCTACGAGCAGTACTTC. This encodes CASSLVASGKLYEQYF.